This T cell receptor beta chain originates from a study of blood T cell repertoires in COVID-19. How the authors handled the data: Estimation of nucleated cell counts was performed using reference gene primer amplification. The assay was immunoSEQ multiplex PCR, and TCRdb's table has in-frame clones only and misses some. V and J calls and clone size are copied from that table; D and trimming were computed from the DNA. Here the sample spans about 120,000 clones, about 79% being singletons. Germline values: CDR1 SGHNT, CDR2 YYREEE (reference sequence). V was clipped by 4 bases and J by 1 base; unmatched bases: 11. The CDR3 extends over 17 amino acids.

The sample comprised peripheral blood. The sequence was obtained from a woman in her seventies with acute or convalescent COVID-19. The rearrangement links TRBV5-4 to TRBJ1-3, with TRBD1 matching over 7 bases. In DNA form, the CDR3 reads TGTGCCAGCAGCACCGAAGACAGGGATTTTTCTGGAAACACCATATATTTT. Protein: CASSTEDRDFSGNTIYF.